A selection of T cell receptor beta chains follows, all from one sample in a study of blood T cell repertoires in COVID-19. The assay was immunoSEQ multiplex PCR, and TCRdb's table has in-frame clones only and misses some. In the table there are around 200,000 clones, 83% of which are singletons. What was sequenced was peripheral blood. These receptors were taken from a woman aged 40-49 years with active or convalescent COVID-19. CDR3s include the opening cysteine and the closing phenylalanine or tryptophan. The order of the fields is CDR3 DNA, CDR3 protein, J gene, V gene, D gene, clone size. The D gene is left open where the match is weak. Size values are once, few and many counts, or a class for expanded clones, and some rows have none.

CDR3 DNA: TGTGCCAGCAGCTTTAAAGGGGAGGACACTGAAGCTTTCTTT; CDR3 protein: CASSFKGEDTEAFF; J gene: TRBJ1-1; V gene: TRBV5-6; D gene: NA; clone size: NA
CDR3 DNA: TGTGCCAGCAGCAAAGGACAGGCTGGAAACACCATATATTTT; CDR3 protein: CASSKGQAGNTIYF; J gene: TRBJ1-3; V gene: TRBV7-8; D gene: TRBD1; clone size: NA
CDR3 DNA: TGTGCCTGGAGTGATGAGATAGACACCATATATTTT; CDR3 protein: CAWSDEIDTIYF; J gene: TRBJ1-3; V gene: TRBV30; D gene: NA; clone size: NA
CDR3 DNA: TGTGCCACCAGTGATTTGCCCAGGGGGACGGCGTACAATGAGCAGTTCTTC; CDR3 protein: CATSDLPRGTAYNEQFF; J gene: TRBJ2-1; V gene: TRBV24-1; D gene: TRBD1; clone size: NA
CDR3 DNA: TGTGCCAGCAGCTTGGTTGGGGGCGAAGAAAAACTGTTTTTT; CDR3 protein: CASSLVGGEEKLFF; J gene: TRBJ1-4; V gene: TRBV5-4; D gene: NA; clone size: NA
CDR3 DNA: TGTGCCAGCAGCCAGACAAATAGCAATCAGCCCCAGCATTTT; CDR3 protein: CASSQTNSNQPQHF; J gene: TRBJ1-5; V gene: TRBV28; D gene: NA; clone size: NA
CDR3 DNA: TGTGCCAGCAGTGCAGGGGACCTCTCTGGGGCCAACGTCCTGACTTTC; CDR3 protein: CASSAGDLSGANVLTF; J gene: TRBJ2-6; V gene: TRBV7-3; D gene: NA; clone size: NA
CDR3 DNA: TGTGCCAGCAGCTCCATGGCAGGGGATAATTCACCCCTCCACTTT; CDR3 protein: CASSSMAGDNSPLHF; J gene: TRBJ1-6; V gene: TRBV7-3; D gene: NA; clone size: NA
CDR3 DNA: TGCAGCGTTGGAGTAGCTAGAGAGACCCAGTACTTC; CDR3 protein: CSVGVARETQYF; J gene: TRBJ2-5; V gene: TRBV29-1; D gene: NA; clone size: NA
CDR3 DNA: TGTGCCAGTAGTATAGTCTCGGCTAGCGGAGAGACCCAGTACTTC; CDR3 protein: CASSIVSASGETQYF; J gene: TRBJ2-5; V gene: TRBV19; D gene: TRBD2; clone size: NA
CDR3 DNA: TGTGCCAGCAGTTTTTCTGTGGCAGATATAGCGGGGGGGCCTTCCGGGGAGCTGTTTTTT; CDR3 protein: CASSFSVADIAGGPSGELFF; J gene: TRBJ2-2; V gene: TRBV28; D gene: TRBD2; clone size: NA
CDR3 DNA: TGCAGTGGAAACGGCAGGGGGCCTCAAGAGACCCAGTACTTC; CDR3 protein: CSGNGRGPQETQYF; J gene: TRBJ2-5; V gene: TRBV29-1; D gene: TRBD1; clone size: NA
CDR3 DNA: TGTGCCAGTGTCACAGGGGGCCTAGATCAGCCCCAGCATTTT; CDR3 protein: CASVTGGLDQPQHF; J gene: TRBJ1-5; V gene: TRBV19; D gene: TRBD1; clone size: NA
CDR3 DNA: TGTGCCAGCAGTGAAGCAGGAGGGTTCAGTGCAGCTTTCTTT; CDR3 protein: CASSEAGGFSAAFF; J gene: TRBJ1-1; V gene: TRBV6-1; D gene: NA; clone size: once
CDR3 DNA: TGTGCCACCAGCAGAGACCCGCAGGGCGGCGATGGCTACACCTTC; CDR3 protein: CATSRDPQGGDGYTF; J gene: TRBJ1-2; V gene: TRBV15; D gene: NA; clone size: NA
CDR3 DNA: TGTGCCAGCAGCGAGACGGACAGAAACACTGAAGCTTTCTTT; CDR3 protein: CASSETDRNTEAFF; J gene: TRBJ1-1; V gene: TRBV7-9; D gene: NA; clone size: NA
CDR3 DNA: TGCGCCAGCAGCTTGCAGAGCGGGAGGCCCTACGAGCAGTACTTC; CDR3 protein: CASSLQSGRPYEQYF; J gene: TRBJ2-7; V gene: TRBV5-1; D gene: TRBD2; clone size: NA
CDR3 DNA: TGTGCCAGCAGTACGCTAGCTCAGTCGGTAAATGAGCAGTTCTTC; CDR3 protein: CASSTLAQSVNEQFF; J gene: TRBJ2-1; V gene: TRBV27; D gene: NA; clone size: NA
CDR3 DNA: TGTGCCAGTAGTCCGGCCCCATGGGAGGACTATGGCTACACCTTC; CDR3 protein: CASSPAPWEDYGYTF; J gene: TRBJ1-2; V gene: TRBV19; D gene: NA; clone size: NA
CDR3 DNA: TGTGCCAGCAGCATGCTTAGCGGGATCCCCCTACAGTTCTTC; CDR3 protein: CASSMLSGIPLQFF; J gene: TRBJ2-1; V gene: TRBV5-6; D gene: TRBD2; clone size: NA
CDR3 DNA: TGTGCCAGCGATCCGGGACCCCCGGGAGGTCAGCCCCAGCATTTT; CDR3 protein: CASDPGPPGGQPQHF; J gene: TRBJ1-5; V gene: TRBV5-8; D gene: NA; clone size: NA
CDR3 DNA: TGTGCTAGTGGCTTGACAGGATGGACTGAAGCTTTCTTT; CDR3 protein: CASGLTGWTEAFF; J gene: TRBJ1-1; V gene: TRBV12-5; D gene: NA; clone size: NA
CDR3 DNA: TGTGCCAGTAGCGAGGTAGCGGGAGGGGTCAACACCGGGGAGCTGTTTTTT; CDR3 protein: CASSEVAGGVNTGELFF; J gene: TRBJ2-2; V gene: TRBV19; D gene: TRBD2; clone size: NA
CDR3 DNA: TGTGCCAGCAGCTGGGGTGGGGGCGAGACCCACGAGCAGTACTTC; CDR3 protein: CASSWGGGETHEQYF; J gene: TRBJ2-7; V gene: TRBV11-2; D gene: NA; clone size: NA
CDR3 DNA: TGCAGCGCTGGGGCTCTCCTTGCGCTCCCAGCGGGCGAGCAGTACTTC; CDR3 protein: CSAGALLALPAGEQYF; J gene: TRBJ2-7; V gene: TRBV29-1; D gene: NA; clone size: NA
CDR3 DNA: TGTGCCAGCAGTTTACCCGGACAGGGAAGAGCTTTCTTT; CDR3 protein: CASSLPGQGRAFF; J gene: TRBJ1-1; V gene: TRBV28; D gene: TRBD1; clone size: NA